The rows below give T cell receptor beta chains drawn from one sample of a study of vaccination and CD4 T cells after COVID-19. Their cognate antigens are unknown. In TCRdb, the PCR reads were re-called with MiXCR into one record per CDR3 protein. The sample has approximately 7,100 distinct CDR3 sequences; around 48% are singletons. Sequenced: CD4+ T cells from blood, cultured in vitro. The receptors here all came from a human donor in good health. The CDR3 runs from the conserved cysteine through the conserved F or W. A D gene is named only where the DNA matches it firmly. Only some rows state a clone size, as once, few, many or a class for expanded clones.

16	TRBJ1-4	.	TRBV27	.	CASSSYREAANEKLFF	TGTGCCAGCAGTTCGTACAGGGAGGCGGCTAATGAAAAACTGTTTTTT
17	TRBJ2-1	TRBD1	TRBV28	.	CASSPAPDRVAKDEQFF	TGTGCCAGCAGTCCCGCTCCTGACAGGGTTGCTAAAGATGAGCAGTTCTTC
14	TRBJ1-2	.	TRBV9	.	CASSPRGEDYGYTF	TGTGCCAGCAGCCCCCGGGGGGAGGACTATGGCTACACCTTC
16	TRBJ2-3	TRBD2	TRBV27	.	CASSFTGTRGTDTQYF	TGTGCCAGCAGTTTTACCGGGACTAGGGGCACAGATACGCAGTATTTT
15	TRBJ1-5	TRBD1	TRBV6-1	.	CASSVDRWGNQPQHF	TGTGCCAGCAGTGTGGACAGGTGGGGCAATCAGCCCCAGCATTTT
14	TRBJ2-1	TRBD1	TRBV6-4	.	CASSDRTGPNEQFF	TGTGCCAGCAGTGACAGGACAGGCCCTAATGAGCAGTTCTTC
16	TRBJ1-5	.	TRBV7-9	.	CASSLAGAGGNQPQHF	TGTGCCAGCAGCTTAGCGGGGGCAGGGGGCAATCAGCCCCAGCATTTT
13	TRBJ2-5	.	TRBV9	.	CASSPGLQETQYF	TGTGCCAGCAGTCCGGGACTCCAAGAGACCCAGTACTTC
14	TRBJ2-1	TRBD2	TRBV6-1	few	CASTRGSSYNEQFF	TGTGCCAGCACACGCGGGAGCTCCTACAATGAGCAGTTCTTC
18	TRBJ2-3	TRBD2	TRBV6-1	few	CASRGLAGGIGGTDTQYF	TGTGCCAGCAGGGGACTAGCGGGAGGGATAGGCGGCACAGATACGCAGTATTTT
16	TRBJ2-2	TRBD1	TRBV6-1	.	CASSPRQGANTGELFF	TGTGCCAGCAGCCCCAGACAGGGAGCGAACACCGGGGAGCTGTTTTTT
13	TRBJ1-2	.	TRBV6-1	.	CASSPGTILGYTF	TGTGCCAGCAGTCCGGGGACAATTCTTGGCTACACCTTC
14	TRBJ2-1	TRBD2	TRBV2	.	CASVGGSSYNEQFF	TGTGCCAGCGTGGGCGGGAGCTCCTACAATGAGCAGTTCTTC
13	TRBJ2-3	.	TRBV6-1	.	CASGADYTDTQYF	TGTGCCAGCGGGGCAGACTACACAGATACGCAGTATTTT
14	TRBJ2-3	.	TRBV10-2	few	CASRQGGSTDTQYF	TGCGCCAGCAGGCAAGGGGGGAGCACAGATACGCAGTATTTT
13	TRBJ2-1	TRBD1	TRBV6-5	.	CASSYLNRDRQFF	TGTGCCAGCAGTTACCTAAATCGGGACAGACAGTTCTTC
12	TRBJ1-2	.	TRBV5-1	once	CASSPSGEGYTF	TGCGCCAGCAGCCCATCAGGGGAGGGCTACACCTTC
17	TRBJ1-5	TRBD1	TRBV4-1	.	CASSQVGSTGVNQPQHF	TGCGCCAGCAGCCAAGTTGGGTCGACAGGGGTCAATCAGCCCCAGCATTTT
17	TRBJ2-3	.	TRBV6-1	few	CASSVSGLSTSTDTQYF	TGTGCCAGCAGTGTCTCGGGACTCTCAACTAGCACAGATACGCAGTATTTT
15	TRBJ2-6	TRBD1	TRBV6-5	.	CASSYSGQGIDVLTF	TGTGCCAGCAGTTACTCGGGACAGGGTATCGACGTCCTGACTTTC
16	TRBJ2-3	TRBD2	TRBV5-8	few	CASRFGGAGDGDTQYF	TGTGCCAGCAGATTCGGGGGGGCCGGTGATGGAGATACGCAGTATTTT
16	TRBJ2-2	TRBD1	TRBV11-3	few	CASSLSPGQGTGELFF	TGTGCCAGCAGCTTATCCCCGGGACAGGGAACCGGGGAGCTGTTTTTT
17	TRBJ2-7	.	TRBV20-1	.	CSARGPGLPGEGYEQYF	TGCAGTGCTAGAGGTCCCGGACTCCCGGGGGAAGGATACGAGCAGTACTTC
17	TRBJ1-1	.	TRBV4-1	.	CASSQDMGQGMNTEAFF	TGCGCCAGCAGCCAAGATATGGGTCAGGGGATGAACACTGAAGCTTTCTTT
13	TRBJ2-3	.	TRBV6-5	.	CASSYSGAATQYF	TGTGCCAGCAGTTACTCAGGGGCGGCGACGCAGTATTTT
13	TRBJ1-2	TRBD1	TRBV20-1	few	CSAPTGVEYGYTF	TGCAGTGCTCCGACAGGGGTAGAGTATGGCTACACCTTC
15	TRBJ2-7	TRBD2	TRBV6-1	.	CASTREPSGRYEQYF	TGTGCCAGCACCCGAGAGCCTAGCGGAAGATACGAGCAGTACTTC
17	TRBJ2-1	TRBD2	TRBV19	.	CASMGWGLVGGDNEQFF	TGTGCCAGTATGGGGTGGGGGTTAGTGGGAGGGGACAATGAGCAGTTCTTC
15	TRBJ2-3	.	TRBV7-2	few	CASSLGRRLGDTQYF	TGTGCCAGCAGCTTAGGTAGGCGTTTAGGAGATACGCAGTATTTT
15	TRBJ1-2	TRBD1	TRBV20-1	few	CSARGRQGPYTGYTF	TGCAGTGCTAGAGGACGACAGGGGCCATACACCGGCTACACCTTC
15	TRBJ2-4	.	TRBV6-1	.	CASSPPGLAKNIQYF	TGTGCCAGCAGCCCGCCGGGACTTGCCAAAAACATTCAGTACTTC
14	TRBJ2-7	TRBD1	TRBV7-9	few	CASSRTGGSYEQYF	TGTGCCAGCAGCCGGACAGGGGGCTCCTACGAGCAGTACTTC
12	TRBJ1-2	.	TRBV29-1	few	CSVEREVPGYTF	TGCAGCGTTGAAAGGGAGGTCCCCGGCTACACCTTC
10	TRBJ2-5	.	TRBV10-3	.	CAMGQETQYF	TGTGCCATGGGTCAAGAGACCCAGTACTTC
12	TRBJ1-2	.	TRBV7-8	few	CASMNREAGYTF	TGTGCCAGCATGAATAGGGAGGCGGGCTACACCTTC
16	TRBJ2-4	TRBD2	TRBV7-2	.	CASSLSGSWAKNIQYF	TGTGCCAGCAGTCTTAGCGGGTCGTGGGCCAAAAACATTCAGTACTTC
14	TRBJ1-1	TRBD1	TRBV19	.	CASSIGTGNTEAFF	TGTGCCAGTAGTATCGGGACAGGGAACACTGAAGCTTTCTTT
16	TRBJ2-5	TRBD1	TRBV6-5	.	CASSYTQGVGEETQYF	TGTGCCAGCAGTTACACCCAGGGGGTGGGGGAAGAGACCCAGTACTTC
14	TRBJ1-5	TRBD1	TRBV20-1	few	CSARTGAENQPQHF	TGCAGTGCTAGGACAGGGGCTGAGAATCAGCCCCAGCATTTT
20	TRBJ2-1	TRBD2	TRBV6-5	.	CASSYSTRRTSGSSYNEQFF	TGTGCCAGCAGTTACTCTACTCGAAGGACTAGCGGGAGCTCCTACAATGAGCAGTTCTTC
14	TRBJ1-1	TRBD1	TRBV7-9	.	CASSSTDRGTEAFF	TGTGCCAGCAGCTCGACGGACAGGGGCACTGAAGCTTTCTTT
13	TRBJ2-5	.	TRBV7-6	few	CASSLGTRETQYF	TGTGCCAGCAGCCTGGGGACTCGTGAGACCCAGTACTTC
13	TRBJ2-2	.	TRBV20-1	.	CSARDGGIGELFF	TGCAGTGCTAGAGATGGGGGTATCGGGGAGCTGTTTTTT
16	TRBJ2-3	TRBD2	TRBV19	.	CASSPLAGASTDTQYF	TGTGCCAGTAGTCCCTTAGCGGGTGCTAGCACAGATACGCAGTATTTT
14	TRBJ1-5	TRBD1	TRBV15	.	CATSRPSGGQPQHF	TGTGCCACCAGCAGACCCTCAGGGGGTCAGCCCCAGCATTTT
14	TRBJ1-2	.	TRBV6-2/TRBV6-3	.	CASSYPDEYYGYTF	TGTGCCAGCAGTTATCCAGACGAATACTATGGCTACACCTTC
16	TRBJ1-2	.	TRBV5-4	.	CASSLGRRQPNYGYTF	TGTGCCAGCAGCTTGGGTCGGAGACAACCTAACTATGGCTACACCTTC
14	TRBJ2-2	.	TRBV7-7	.	CASSESQTGGELFF	TGTGCCAGCAGCGAGAGCCAGACCGGTGGGGAGCTGTTTTTT
14	TRBJ1-1	TRBD1	TRBV15	few	CATSGQGTNTEAFF	TGTGCCACCAGCGGACAGGGCACAAACACTGAAGCTTTCTTT
18	TRBJ2-6	.	TRBV4-3	once	CASSPSGTAISGANVLTF	TGCGCCAGCAGCCCGTCCGGGACGGCCATCTCTGGGGCCAACGTCCTGACTTTC